The rows below give T cell receptor beta chains drawn from one sample of a study of follicular helper T cells after annual influenza vaccination. Some clones are missing from TCRdb's copy, which holds only in-frame ones; the method was immunoSEQ multiplex PCR. The repertoire includes roughly 5,700 clones, more than 70% of them detected once, and around 2.5% sits in the top ten. Sequenced material: CXCR5+ CD38- circulating T follicular helper cells from blood, taken 7 days after influenza vaccination. These receptors originate from an adult who received the influenza vaccine. Both conserved end residues are part of each CDR3. D genes are given only for firm matches. For some rows the clone size is stated as once, few or many, or as a class when expanded; others skip it.

J: TRBJ1-5; size: .; V: TRBV28; length: 15; D: .; DNA: TGTGCCAGCAGTCCAATGGGGGTATTTGAACAGCCCCAGCATTTT; CDR3: CASSPMGVFEQPQHF
J: TRBJ1-6; size: .; V: TRBV2; length: 17; D: .; DNA: TGTGCCAGCCATATCGGAACCTCGGGGGCCTATAATTCACCCCTCCACTTT; CDR3: CASHIGTSGAYNSPLHF
J: TRBJ2-3; size: .; V: TRBV29-1; length: 15; D: TRBD2; DNA: TGCAGCGCCGGACTAGCGGGGGGGGGCACAGATACGCAGTATTTT; CDR3: CSAGLAGGGTDTQYF
J: TRBJ1-1; size: .; V: TRBV2; length: 15; D: .; DNA: TGTGCCAGCAGTGAAGCGCGCAGCCTTAACACTGAAGCTTTCTTT; CDR3: CASSEARSLNTEAFF
J: TRBJ2-3; size: .; V: TRBV19; length: 14; D: .; DNA: TGTGCCAGTAGTAGGCAGCCTAGCACAGATACGCAGTATTTT; CDR3: CASSRQPSTDTQYF
J: TRBJ1-2; size: .; V: TRBV4-2; length: 12; D: .; DNA: TGTGCCAGCAGCCAAGCGGGGCTAAACTACACCTTC; CDR3: CASSQAGLNYTF
J: TRBJ1-5; size: .; V: TRBV28; length: 16; D: .; DNA: TGTGCCAGCAGCATCCGCGGGGAGGGGACAAATCAGCCCCAGCATTTT; CDR3: CASSIRGEGTNQPQHF
J: TRBJ1-1; size: .; V: TRBV9; length: 14; D: .; DNA: TGTGCCAGCAACTCAGGGGTGGATTGGACTGAAGCTTTCTTT; CDR3: CASNSGVDWTEAFF
J: TRBJ1-1; size: .; V: TRBV9; length: 14; D: .; DNA: TGTGCCAGCAGCGTAGTTTCCAAAGGGACTGAAGCTTTCTTT; CDR3: CASSVVSKGTEAFF
J: TRBJ2-7; size: .; V: TRBV5-4; length: 14; D: .; DNA: TGTGCCAGCAGCTTGTCGGTCGATCACTACGAGCAGTACTTC; CDR3: CASSLSVDHYEQYF
J: TRBJ1-1; size: .; V: TRBV7-9; length: 16; D: .; DNA: TGTGCCAGCAGCTTAGGGGAGGGGACCGTGAACACTGAAGCTTTCTTT; CDR3: CASSLGEGTVNTEAFF
J: TRBJ2-3; size: .; V: TRBV28; length: 17; D: .; DNA: TGTGCCAGCAGTGGGGGGTTTGGACAGGCTAGCACAGATACGCAGTATTTT; CDR3: CASSGGFGQASTDTQYF
J: TRBJ2-5; size: .; V: TRBV7-6; length: 13; D: TRBD1; DNA: TGTGCCAGCAGCCTGGGACAGACGGGGACCCAGTACTTC; CDR3: CASSLGQTGTQYF
J: TRBJ2-1; size: .; V: TRBV11-3; length: 14; D: TRBD1; DNA: TGTGCCAGCAGCTTCGGGACAGGGAACAATGAGCAGTTCTTC; CDR3: CASSFGTGNNEQFF
J: TRBJ2-7; size: .; V: TRBV7-2; length: 15; D: .; DNA: TGTGCCAGCAGCTTAGTGGGAATCGGGGGTTACGAGCAGTACTTC; CDR3: CASSLVGIGGYEQYF
J: TRBJ2-5; size: .; V: TRBV5-4; length: 15; D: .; DNA: TGTGCCAGCAGCTTGGCCACAGGTTCCCAAGAGACCCAGTACTTC; CDR3: CASSLATGSQETQYF
J: TRBJ2-1; size: .; V: TRBV7-2; length: 15; D: TRBD2; DNA: TGTGCCAGCAGCCCACAGGCACTAGCGGGAGTTGAGCAGTTCTTC; CDR3: CASSPQALAGVEQFF
J: TRBJ2-7; size: .; V: TRBV27; length: 15; D: TRBD2; DNA: TGTGCCAGCAAGTCACTTAGCGGGGGATCCTACGAGCAGTACTTC; CDR3: CASKSLSGGSYEQYF
J: TRBJ1-2; size: once; V: TRBV19; length: 13; D: TRBD1; DNA: TGTGCCACCTTGGAAGCAGGGGGCGAGGGCTACACCTTC; CDR3: CATLEAGGEGYTF
J: TRBJ2-7; size: .; V: TRBV5-4; length: 14; D: .; DNA: TGTGCCAGCAGCTTCTCGGTAGCCTCCTACGAGCAGTACTTC; CDR3: CASSFSVASYEQYF
J: TRBJ1-5; size: .; V: TRBV6-5; length: 15; D: .; DNA: TGTGCCAGCAGTTACAGCAGGGAGGGCAATCAGCCCCAGCATTTT; CDR3: CASSYSREGNQPQHF
J: TRBJ2-7; size: .; V: TRBV14; length: 17; D: .; DNA: TGTGCCAGCAGCCAGGCCGGGTCTCCCTTTTTTAACTACGAGCAGTACTTC; CDR3: CASSQAGSPFFNYEQYF
J: TRBJ1-1; size: .; V: TRBV19; length: 14; D: .; DNA: TGTGCCAGTAGTATAATGGAGATGAACACTGAAGCTTTCTTT; CDR3: CASSIMEMNTEAFF
J: TRBJ1-2; size: .; V: TRBV2; length: 13; D: .; DNA: TGTGCCAGCCGACAGGAAGAAGGCTATGGCTACACCTTC; CDR3: CASRQEEGYGYTF
J: TRBJ2-5; size: .; V: TRBV5-5; length: 16; D: .; DNA: TGTGCCAGCAGCGCCGGGGTAACCTCGTACCAAGAGACCCAGTACTTC; CDR3: CASSAGVTSYQETQYF
J: TRBJ1-5; size: .; V: TRBV18; length: 14; D: TRBD1; DNA: TGTGCCAGCACCGCTGGGACAGTGAATCAGCCCCAGCATTTT; CDR3: CASTAGTVNQPQHF
J: TRBJ2-2; size: .; V: TRBV7-9; length: 17; D: .; DNA: TGTGCCAGCAGCTTAGGGGGTGTAGGCCGGATCACCGGGGAGCTGTTTTTT; CDR3: CASSLGGVGRITGELFF
J: TRBJ2-7; size: few; V: TRBV7-9; length: 16; D: .; DNA: TGTGCCAGCGGACGTGGGTCGAGGGGAGTCATCCACGAGCAGTACTTC; CDR3: CASGRGSRGVIHEQYF
J: TRBJ1-3; size: .; V: TRBV7-3; length: 13; D: .; DNA: TGTGCCAGCAGCTTTGACTTTGGAAACACCATATATTTT; CDR3: CASSFDFGNTIYF
J: TRBJ2-3; size: once; V: TRBV7-2; length: 16; D: TRBD2; DNA: TGTGCCAGCAGCGCCCGACTAGCGGGGGGCAAACACGCGCAGTATTTT; CDR3: CASSARLAGGKHAQYF
J: TRBJ1-5; size: .; V: TRBV6-6; length: 16; D: .; DNA: TGTGCCAGCAGTGCGGGGGGGGACCAATTCCAGCAGCCCCAGCATTTT; CDR3: CASSAGGDQFQQPQHF
J: TRBJ2-1; size: .; V: TRBV7-9; length: 16; D: .; DNA: TGTGCCAGCATCACCAGCAGGGCCGGTAAGGACAATGAGCAGTTCTTC; CDR3: CASITSRAGKDNEQFF
J: TRBJ1-6; size: .; V: TRBV19; length: 15; D: .; DNA: TGTGCCAGTAACCGCATCGGAAGGGATAATTCACCCCTCCACTTT; CDR3: CASNRIGRDNSPLHF
J: TRBJ1-1; size: .; V: TRBV18; length: 14; D: .; DNA: TGTGCCAGCTCACCCAGCACTGGGAACACTGAAGCTTTCTTT; CDR3: CASSPSTGNTEAFF
J: TRBJ2-5; size: .; V: TRBV14; length: 14; D: TRBD2; DNA: TGTGCCAGCAGCCCCCGAGCGGGAGTAGAGACCCAGTACTTC; CDR3: CASSPRAGVETQYF
J: TRBJ1-2; size: .; V: TRBV7-3; length: 14; D: .; DNA: TGTGCCAGCAGCTCCGTCCCCGGTCAAAGCGGCTACACCTTC; CDR3: CASSSVPGQSGYTF
J: TRBJ2-5; size: once; V: TRBV18; length: 13; D: .; DNA: TGTGCCAGTTCTCGGTCAGGGCAAGAGACCCAGTACTTC; CDR3: CASSRSGQETQYF
J: TRBJ2-7; size: .; V: TRBV15; length: 15; D: .; DNA: TGTGCCACCAGCAGAGATCGTGACCCGGGCCTCGAGCAGTACTTC; CDR3: CATSRDRDPGLEQYF
J: TRBJ2-3; size: .; V: TRBV10-1; length: 15; D: .; DNA: TGCGCCAGCAGTGAGTCTGCGGGCCGCACAGATACGCAGTATTTT; CDR3: CASSESAGRTDTQYF
J: TRBJ2-2; size: .; V: TRBV5-4; length: 15; D: TRBD1; DNA: TGTGCCAGCAGCTTGGACAGGGGTTCTACCGGGGAGCTGTTTTTT; CDR3: CASSLDRGSTGELFF
J: TRBJ1-3; size: .; V: TRBV30; length: 15; D: .; DNA: TGTGCCTGGTGCCCCCCGGGTCTCTCTGGAAACACCATATATTTT; CDR3: CAWCPPGLSGNTIYF
J: TRBJ2-3; size: .; V: TRBV5-1; length: 17; D: TRBD2; DNA: TGCGCCAGCAGCTTGGAGGTGCTAGCGGGGAGGACAGATACGCAGTATTTT; CDR3: CASSLEVLAGRTDTQYF
J: TRBJ1-5; size: .; V: TRBV18; length: 13; D: .; DNA: TGTGCCAGCTCACCGGGAGAGAATCAGCCCCAGCATTTT; CDR3: CASSPGENQPQHF
J: TRBJ2-2; size: .; V: TRBV30; length: 16; D: .; DNA: TGTGCCTGGAGTGTACCGGGGTACCGGAACACCGGGGAGCTGTTTTTT; CDR3: CAWSVPGYRNTGELFF
J: TRBJ2-3; size: .; V: TRBV19; length: 14; D: .; DNA: TGTGCCAGTAGTATTCGGTCCCGCACAGATACGCAGTATTTT; CDR3: CASSIRSRTDTQYF
J: TRBJ2-7; size: .; V: TRBV14; length: 11; D: .; DNA: TGTGCCAGCAGCCAAAATACACGGCAGTACTTC; CDR3: CASSQNTRQYF
J: TRBJ2-6; size: .; V: TRBV6-6; length: 16; D: TRBD1; DNA: TGTGCCAGCAGGGACAGGGAGAGCTCTGGGGCCAACGTCCTGACTTTC; CDR3: CASRDRESSGANVLTF
J: TRBJ2-7; size: .; V: TRBV6-5; length: 14; D: .; DNA: TGTGCCAGCTGGGGGGGCGGGTCTGGGAACGAGCAGTACTTC; CDR3: CASWGGGSGNEQYF
J: TRBJ2-3; size: .; V: TRBV27; length: 17; D: TRBD2; DNA: TGTGCCACTAAATTGACTAGCGGGGGGAGAGGGGCAGATACGCAGTATTTT; CDR3: CATKLTSGGRGADTQYF
J: TRBJ2-2; size: .; V: TRBV6-1; length: 15; D: TRBD1; DNA: TGTGCCAGCAGACGGACAGGGCTGAACACCGGGGAGCTGTTTTTT; CDR3: CASRRTGLNTGELFF
J: TRBJ2-1; size: .; V: TRBV5-5; length: 14; D: TRBD1; DNA: TGTGCCAGCAGCTTAGGGGGCGCCCACAATGAGCAGTTCTTC; CDR3: CASSLGGAHNEQFF